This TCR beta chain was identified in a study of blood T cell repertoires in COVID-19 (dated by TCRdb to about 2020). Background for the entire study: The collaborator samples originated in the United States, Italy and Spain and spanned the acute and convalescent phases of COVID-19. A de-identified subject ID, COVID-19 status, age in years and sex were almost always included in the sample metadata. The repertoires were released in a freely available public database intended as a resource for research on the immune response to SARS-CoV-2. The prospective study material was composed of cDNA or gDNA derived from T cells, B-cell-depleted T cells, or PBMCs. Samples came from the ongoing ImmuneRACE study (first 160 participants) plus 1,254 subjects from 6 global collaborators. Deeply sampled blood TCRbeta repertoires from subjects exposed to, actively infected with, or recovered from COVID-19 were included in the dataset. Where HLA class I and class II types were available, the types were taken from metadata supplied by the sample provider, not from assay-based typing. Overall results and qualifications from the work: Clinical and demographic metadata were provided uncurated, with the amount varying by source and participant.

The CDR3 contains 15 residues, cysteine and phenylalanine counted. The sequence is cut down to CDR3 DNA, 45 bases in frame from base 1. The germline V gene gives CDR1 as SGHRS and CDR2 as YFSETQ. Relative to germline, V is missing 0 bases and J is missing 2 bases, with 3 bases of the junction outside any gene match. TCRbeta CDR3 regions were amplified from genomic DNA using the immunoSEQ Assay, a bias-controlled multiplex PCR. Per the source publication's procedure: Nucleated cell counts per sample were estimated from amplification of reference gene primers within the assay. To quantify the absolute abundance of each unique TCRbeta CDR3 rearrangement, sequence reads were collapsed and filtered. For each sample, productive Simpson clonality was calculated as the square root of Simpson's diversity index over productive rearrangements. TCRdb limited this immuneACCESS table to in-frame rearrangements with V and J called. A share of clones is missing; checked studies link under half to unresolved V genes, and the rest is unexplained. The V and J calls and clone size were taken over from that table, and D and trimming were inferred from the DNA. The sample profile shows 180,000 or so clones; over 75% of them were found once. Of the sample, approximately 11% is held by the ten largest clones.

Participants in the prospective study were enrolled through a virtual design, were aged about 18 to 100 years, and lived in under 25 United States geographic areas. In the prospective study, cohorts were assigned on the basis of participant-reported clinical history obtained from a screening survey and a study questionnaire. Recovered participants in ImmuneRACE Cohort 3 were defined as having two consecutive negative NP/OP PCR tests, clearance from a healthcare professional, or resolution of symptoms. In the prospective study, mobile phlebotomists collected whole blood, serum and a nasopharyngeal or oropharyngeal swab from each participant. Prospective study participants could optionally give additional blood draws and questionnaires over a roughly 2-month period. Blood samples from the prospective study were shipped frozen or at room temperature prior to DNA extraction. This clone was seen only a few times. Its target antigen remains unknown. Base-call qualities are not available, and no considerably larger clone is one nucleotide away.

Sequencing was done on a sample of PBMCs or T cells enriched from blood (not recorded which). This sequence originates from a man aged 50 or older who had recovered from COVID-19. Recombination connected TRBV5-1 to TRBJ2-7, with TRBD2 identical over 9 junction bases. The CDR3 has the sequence CASSLGGLAPYEQYF. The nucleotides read TGCGCCAGCAGCTTGGGGGGACTAGCCCCCTACGAGCAGTACTTC.